This T cell receptor (beta chain) was identified in a study of blood T cell repertoires in COVID-19 (dated by TCRdb to the early 2020s). Regarding the complete study: Collaborator samples came from the United States, Italy and Spain and covered acute and convalescent phases of COVID-19. The repertoires were made available in a free public database intended to serve as a resource for research on the immune response to SARS-CoV-2. The prospective study material was composed of cDNA or gDNA derived from T cells, B-cell-depleted T cells, or PBMCs. HLA class I and class II types, where available, came from metadata supplied by the sample provider rather than from assay-based typing. The dataset comprised deeply sampled blood TCRbeta repertoires from subjects exposed to, actively infected with, or recovered from COVID-19. Sample metadata almost always included a de-identified subject ID, COVID-19 status, age in years and sex. The samples were drawn from the first 160 participants of the ongoing ImmuneRACE study and from 1,254 subjects provided by 6 global collaborators. The investigation overall reported the following: The quantity of clinical and demographic metadata differed by source and by participant and was supplied without curation.

Collaborating institutions collected whole blood in K2EDTA tubes following their own protocols. Collaborator samples were shipped for TCRbeta analysis as frozen whole blood, isolated PBMCs, or DNA extracted from either sample type. This clone was seen once. No antigen is known for it. Base qualities were left out, and no much larger clone turns up one base away. TCRbeta CDR3 regions were amplified from genomic DNA using the immunoSEQ Assay, a bias-controlled multiplex PCR. The source study handled its data this way. Within the assay, amplification of reference gene primers was used to estimate how many nucleated cells each sample contained. To quantify the absolute abundance of each unique TCRbeta CDR3 rearrangement, sequence reads were collapsed and filtered. Productive Simpson clonality was computed per sample as the square root of Simpson's diversity index over productive rearrangements. TCRdb's version of the immuneACCESS table is confined to in-frame rearrangements and falls short of the full clone set. An unresolved V gene accounts for under half of the shortfall where checked; the remainder is of unknown origin. The DNA gave D and trimming, while V, J and clone size come from that table. Across this sample there are about 230,000 clones, with approximately 80% seen only once. Under 30% of the sample rests with the top ten.

The CDR3 runs 18 amino acids, cysteine and phenylalanine included. Just the 54-base CDR3 DNA is kept, in frame starting at base 1. Per the germline V gene (reference sequence), MNHEY is the CDR1 and SMNVEV is the CDR2. For this chain, trimming is 5 bases at the V end and 7 bases at the J end, and the number of junction bases without a gene match is 15. Recombination joined TRBV27 with TRBJ2-1; 12 middle bases align to TRBD2. This TCR was sampled from a man between 40 and 49 years old with acute or convalescent COVID-19. Sequences were obtained from peripheral blood. CDR3 reads: CASSGSTSGRLRENEQFF. The DNA sequence follows: TGTGCCAGCAGTGGATCGACTAGCGGGAGATTACGTGAGAATGAGCAGTTCTTC.